These 4 T cell receptor beta chains were all obtained from the same sample, sequenced in a study of human T cells and chemical hapten exposure. Sample time point: patch test 1, 2 weeks after DPC sensitization. The treatment: therapeutic diphenylcyclopropenone sensitization with weekly scalp DPC. MiXCR was run by TCRdb on the RACE reads, yielding one entry per CDR3 protein. The data contain about 360,000 distinct CDR3 sequences, 4% to 5.5% of them singletons. The sequencing used whole blood, collected in connection with sensitization to the hapten diphenylcyclopropenone (DPC). These receptors were taken from a woman in her 50s with alopecia areata. Some clones in this sample may be carry-over from other donors' samples.

The chain links TRBV12-3 or TRBV12-4 to TRBJ2-3, with D hard to call. V lost 10 bases to trimming and J lost 5 bases, with 13 bases between them. There are 12 residues in the CDR3. CDR3: CATSALGDTQYF. In nucleotides, the CDR3 is TGTGCCACCTCGGCCCTAGGAGATACGCAGTATTTT.

This clonotype was counted once. Given a much more abundant clone one base away, this may be a read error. The chain joins TRBV7-9 to TRBJ2-1; D not resolved. Germline CDR1 is SEHNR and CDR2 is FQNEAQ (reference sequence). With 4 bases removed from V and 7 bases from J, the gap between germline ends came to 11 bases. This CDR3 comprises 13 residues. CDR3 region: CASSSQTGNEQFF. CDR3 DNA: TGTGCCAGCAGCTCCCAGACCGGGAATGAGCAGTTCTTC.

V usage is TRBV5-6 and J usage is TRBJ1-5, with unresolved D. Trimming cost V 0 bases and J 7 bases, with 11 bases left between them. From germline, CDR1 is SGHDT and CDR2 YYEEEE. This CDR3 has 14 amino acids. The CDR3 spells CASSLGRRTQPQHF. CDR3 nucleotide sequence: TGTGCCAGCAGCTTGGGGAGAAGGACGCAGCCCCAGCATTTT.

This clonotype was observed a few times. The chain uses TRBV12-3 or TRBV12-4 and TRBJ2-2; no clear D. The CDR3 is 15 amino acids. The ends were cut back, 6 bases at V and 2 bases at J, with 13 bases in the middle. The CDR3, as DNA: TGTGCCAGCAGCCCGAGACATCCTAACACCGGGGAGCTGTTTTTT. Its translation is CASSPRHPNTGELFF.